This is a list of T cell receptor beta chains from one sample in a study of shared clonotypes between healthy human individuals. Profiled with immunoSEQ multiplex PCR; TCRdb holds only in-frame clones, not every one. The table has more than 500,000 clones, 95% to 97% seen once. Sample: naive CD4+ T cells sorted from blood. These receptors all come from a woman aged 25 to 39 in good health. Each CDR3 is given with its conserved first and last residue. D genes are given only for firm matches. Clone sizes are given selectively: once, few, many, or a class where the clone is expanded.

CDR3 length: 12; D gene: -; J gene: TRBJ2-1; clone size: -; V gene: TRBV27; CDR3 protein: CASSSNYNEQFF; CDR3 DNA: TGTGCCAGCAGTTCCAACTACAATGAGCAGTTCTTC
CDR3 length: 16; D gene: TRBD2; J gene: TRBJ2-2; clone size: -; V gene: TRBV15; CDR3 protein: CATSRELAGVFGELFF; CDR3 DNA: TGTGCCACCAGCAGAGAACTAGCGGGAGTCTTCGGGGAGCTGTTTTTT
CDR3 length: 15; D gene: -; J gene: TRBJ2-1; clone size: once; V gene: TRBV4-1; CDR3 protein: CASSRPGTTGSEQFF; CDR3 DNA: TGTGCCAGCAGCCGACCCGGAACCACAGGCAGTGAGCAGTTCTTC
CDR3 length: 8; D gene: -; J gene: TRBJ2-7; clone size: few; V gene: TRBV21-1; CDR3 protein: CASSKASF; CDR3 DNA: TGTGCCAGCAGCAAAGCGTCATTC
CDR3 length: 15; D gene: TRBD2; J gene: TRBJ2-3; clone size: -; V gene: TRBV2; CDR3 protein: CASSVLAGGGDTQYF; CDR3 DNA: TGTGCCAGCAGTGTACTAGCGGGAGGGGGAGATACGCAGTATTTT
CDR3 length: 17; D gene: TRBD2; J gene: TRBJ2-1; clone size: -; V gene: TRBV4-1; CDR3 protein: CASSQGGLAESYNEQFF; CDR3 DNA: TGCGCCAGCAGCCAAGGGGGACTAGCGGAATCCTACAATGAGCAGTTCTTC
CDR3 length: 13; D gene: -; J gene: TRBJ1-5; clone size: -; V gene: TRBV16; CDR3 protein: CASRLMTDQPQHF; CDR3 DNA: TGTGCCAGCAGGCTGATGACTGATCAGCCCCAGCATTTT
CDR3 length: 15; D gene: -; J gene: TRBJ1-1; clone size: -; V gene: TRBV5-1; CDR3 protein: CASSLFEVGNTEAFF; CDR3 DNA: TGCGCCAGCAGCTTGTTTGAGGTTGGGAACACTGAAGCTTTCTTT
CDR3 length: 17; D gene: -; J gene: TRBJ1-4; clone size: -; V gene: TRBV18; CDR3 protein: CASSPPGGVPTNEKLFF; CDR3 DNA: TGTGCCAGCTCACCACCGGGAGGGGTGCCTACTAATGAAAAACTGTTTTTT
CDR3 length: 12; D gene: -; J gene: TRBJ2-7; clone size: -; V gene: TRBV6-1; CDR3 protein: CAMGASSYEQYF; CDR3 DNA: TGTGCCATGGGGGCTTCCTCCTACGAGCAGTACTTC
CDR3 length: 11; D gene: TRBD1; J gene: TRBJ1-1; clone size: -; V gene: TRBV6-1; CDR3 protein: CASRQGTEAFF; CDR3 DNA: TGTGCCAGCAGACAGGGGACTGAAGCTTTCTTT
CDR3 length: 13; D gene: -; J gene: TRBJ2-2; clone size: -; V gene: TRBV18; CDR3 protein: CASSPRASGELFF; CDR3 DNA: TGTGCCAGCTCACCACGGGCTAGCGGGGAGCTGTTTTTT
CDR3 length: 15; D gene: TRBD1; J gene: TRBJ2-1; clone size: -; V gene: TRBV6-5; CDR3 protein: CASSWGQGSHNEQFF; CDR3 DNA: TGTGCCAGCAGTTGGGGACAGGGGTCCCACAATGAGCAGTTCTTC
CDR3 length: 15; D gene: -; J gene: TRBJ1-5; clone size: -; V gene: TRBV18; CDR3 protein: CASSPRGSTDQPQHF; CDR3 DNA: TGTGCCAGCTCACCACGGGGGTCGACAGATCAGCCCCAGCATTTT
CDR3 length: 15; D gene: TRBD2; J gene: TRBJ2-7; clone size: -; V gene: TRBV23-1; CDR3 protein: CASSQYTAGEGEQYF; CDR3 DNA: TGCGCCAGCAGTCAATATACAGCGGGAGAAGGCGAGCAGTACTTC
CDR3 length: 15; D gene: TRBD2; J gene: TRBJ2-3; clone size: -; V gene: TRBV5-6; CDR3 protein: CASSLDGRATDTQYF; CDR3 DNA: TGTGCCAGCAGCTTGGACGGGAGGGCCACAGATACGCAGTATTTT
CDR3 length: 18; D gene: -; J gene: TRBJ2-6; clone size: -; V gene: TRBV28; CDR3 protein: CASSSLLPTQSRANVLTF; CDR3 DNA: TGTGCCAGCAGTAGCTTGCTTCCTACACAAAGTCGGGCCAACGTCCTGACTTTC
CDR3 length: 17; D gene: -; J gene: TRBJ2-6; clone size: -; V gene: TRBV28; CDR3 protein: CASSLGRRRSGANVLTF; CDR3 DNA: TGTGCCAGCAGTTTAGGTCGGCGGCGCTCTGGGGCCAACGTCCTGACTTTC
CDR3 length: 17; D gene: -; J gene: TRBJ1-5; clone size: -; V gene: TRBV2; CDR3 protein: CASHRTYLPSGGQPQHF; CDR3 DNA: TGTGCCAGCCATCGGACATACCTCCCATCAGGCGGTCAGCCCCAGCATTTT
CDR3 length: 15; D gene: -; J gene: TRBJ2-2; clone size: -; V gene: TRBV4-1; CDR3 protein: CASSPQGVGTGELFF; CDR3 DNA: TGCGCCAGCAGCCCTCAGGGAGTGGGCACCGGGGAGCTGTTTTTT
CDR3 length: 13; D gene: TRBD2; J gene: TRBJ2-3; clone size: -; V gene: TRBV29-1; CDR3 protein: CSGGLAGADTQYF; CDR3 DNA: TGCAGCGGCGGACTAGCGGGAGCAGATACGCAGTATTTT
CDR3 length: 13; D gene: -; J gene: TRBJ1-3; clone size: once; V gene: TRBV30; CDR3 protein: CAWSVGIGNTIYF; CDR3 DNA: TGTGCCTGGAGTGTTGGTATCGGGAACACCATATATTTT
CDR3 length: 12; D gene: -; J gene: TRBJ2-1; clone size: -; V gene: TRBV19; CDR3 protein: CASSRRTNEQFF; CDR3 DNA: TGTGCCAGTAGTAGAAGAACAAATGAGCAGTTCTTC
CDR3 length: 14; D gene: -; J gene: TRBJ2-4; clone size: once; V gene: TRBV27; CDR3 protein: CASSLTQAKNIQYF; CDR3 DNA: TGTGCCAGCAGTTTAACACAAGCCAAAAACATTCAGTACTTC
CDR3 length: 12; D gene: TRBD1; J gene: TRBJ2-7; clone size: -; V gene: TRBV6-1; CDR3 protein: CASTGTGDEQYF; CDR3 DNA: TGTGCCAGCACCGGGACAGGGGACGAGCAGTACTTC
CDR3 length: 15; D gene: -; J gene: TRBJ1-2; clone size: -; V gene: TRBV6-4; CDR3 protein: CASSALGGERGGYTF; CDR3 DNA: TGTGCCAGCAGTGCCCTCGGGGGCGAGCGTGGGGGCTACACCTTC
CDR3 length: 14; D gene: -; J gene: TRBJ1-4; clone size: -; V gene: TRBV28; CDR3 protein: CASSRKFTNEKLFF; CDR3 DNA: TGTGCCAGCAGTAGGAAGTTTACTAATGAAAAACTGTTTTTT
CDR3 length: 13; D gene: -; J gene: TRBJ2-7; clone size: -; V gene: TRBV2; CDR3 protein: CASSDFRGYEQYF; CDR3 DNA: TGTGCCAGCAGTGATTTTCGGGGTTACGAGCAGTACTTC
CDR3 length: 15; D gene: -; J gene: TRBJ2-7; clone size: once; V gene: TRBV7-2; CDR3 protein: CASSLWDSGSYEQYF; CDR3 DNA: TGTGCCAGCAGCTTATGGGACTCCGGGTCCTACGAGCAGTACTTC
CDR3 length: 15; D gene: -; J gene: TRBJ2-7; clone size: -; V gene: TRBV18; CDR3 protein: CASSLGFRRGHEQYF; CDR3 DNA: TGTGCCAGCTCTCTAGGGTTCAGGAGGGGCCACGAGCAGTACTTC
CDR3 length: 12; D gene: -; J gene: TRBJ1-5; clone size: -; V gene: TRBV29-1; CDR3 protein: CSVSENNQPQHF; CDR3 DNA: TGCAGCGTTAGTGAGAACAATCAGCCCCAGCATTTT
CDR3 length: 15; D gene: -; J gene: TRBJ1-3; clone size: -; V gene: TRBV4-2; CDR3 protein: CASSQRTVTGNTIYF; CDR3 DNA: TGTGCCAGCAGCCAGAGGACAGTGACTGGAAACACCATATATTTT
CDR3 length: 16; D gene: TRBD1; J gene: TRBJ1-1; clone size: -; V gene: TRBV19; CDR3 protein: CASSIHRRDRGTEAFF; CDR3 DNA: TGTGCCAGTAGTATACACCGGCGAGACAGGGGGACTGAAGCTTTCTTT
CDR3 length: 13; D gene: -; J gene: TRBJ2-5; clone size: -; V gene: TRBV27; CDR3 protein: CASSFQFGETQYF; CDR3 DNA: TGTGCCAGCAGTTTTCAATTCGGAGAGACCCAGTACTTC
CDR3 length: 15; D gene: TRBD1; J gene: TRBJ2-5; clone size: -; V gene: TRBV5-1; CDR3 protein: CASRGDRAGQETQYF; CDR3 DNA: TGCGCCAGCAGAGGAGACAGGGCAGGTCAAGAGACCCAGTACTTC
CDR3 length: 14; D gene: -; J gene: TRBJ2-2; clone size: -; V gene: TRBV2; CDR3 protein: CASKLVAGTGELFF; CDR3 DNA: TGTGCCAGCAAGCTAGTCGCTGGGACCGGGGAGCTGTTTTTT
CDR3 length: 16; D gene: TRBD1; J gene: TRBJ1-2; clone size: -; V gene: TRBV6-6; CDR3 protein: CASRDSGTAGDYGYTF; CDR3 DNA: TGTGCCAGCAGGGACTCCGGGACAGCAGGCGACTATGGCTACACCTTC
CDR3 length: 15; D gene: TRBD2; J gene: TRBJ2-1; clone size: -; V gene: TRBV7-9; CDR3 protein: CASSVGTSGEDEQFF; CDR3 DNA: TGTGCCAGCAGCGTCGGGACTAGCGGGGAGGATGAGCAGTTCTTC
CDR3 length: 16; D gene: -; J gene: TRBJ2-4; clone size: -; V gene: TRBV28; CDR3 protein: CASSLLPGLAKNIQYF; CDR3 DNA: TGTGCCAGCAGTTTACTCCCAGGACTAGCCAAAAACATTCAGTACTTC
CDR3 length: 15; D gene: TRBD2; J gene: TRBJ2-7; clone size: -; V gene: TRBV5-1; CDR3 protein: CASSLDGTSGYEQYF; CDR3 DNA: TGCGCCAGCAGCTTGGATGGGACTAGCGGGTACGAGCAGTACTTC
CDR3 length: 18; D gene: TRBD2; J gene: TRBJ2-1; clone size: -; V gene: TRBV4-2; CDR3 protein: CASSHNPEGTSGDNEQFF; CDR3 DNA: TGTGCCAGCAGCCATAACCCGGAGGGGACTAGCGGGGACAATGAGCAGTTCTTC
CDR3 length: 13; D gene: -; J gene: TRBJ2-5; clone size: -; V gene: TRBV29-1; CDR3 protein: CSALRAGQETQYF; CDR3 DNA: TGCAGCGCCCTCCGGGCAGGGCAAGAGACCCAGTACTTC
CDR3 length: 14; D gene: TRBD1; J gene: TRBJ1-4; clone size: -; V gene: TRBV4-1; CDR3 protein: CASSQPDRRPKLFF; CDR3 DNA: TGCGCCAGCAGCCAACCGGACAGGCGCCCAAAACTGTTTTTT
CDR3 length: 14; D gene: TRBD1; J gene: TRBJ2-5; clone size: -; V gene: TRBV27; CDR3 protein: CASSRTGETRTQYF; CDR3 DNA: TGTGCCAGCAGCCGGACAGGGGAGACGCGGACCCAGTACTTC
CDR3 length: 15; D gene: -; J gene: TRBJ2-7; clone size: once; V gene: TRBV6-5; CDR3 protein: CASRLSKTYDSEQYF; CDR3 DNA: TGTGCCAGCAGATTAAGCAAGACCTACGATTCGGAGCAGTACTTC
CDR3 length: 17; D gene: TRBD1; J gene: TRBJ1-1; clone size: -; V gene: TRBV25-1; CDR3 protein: CASRGEETGGLNTEAFF; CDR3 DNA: TGTGCCAGCAGGGGGGAGGAGACAGGGGGCCTGAACACTGAAGCTTTCTTT
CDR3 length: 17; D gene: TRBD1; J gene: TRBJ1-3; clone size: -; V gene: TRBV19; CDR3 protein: CASSIEPGQGFGNTIYF; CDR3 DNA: TGTGCCAGTAGTATTGAGCCGGGACAGGGGTTTGGAAACACCATATATTTT
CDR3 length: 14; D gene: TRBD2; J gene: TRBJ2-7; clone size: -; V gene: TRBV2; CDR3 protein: CASRGTSGSYEQYF; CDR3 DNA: TGTGCCAGCAGGGGGACTAGCGGGAGTTACGAGCAGTACTTC